This TCR beta chain was profiled in a study of Ad26.COV2.S vaccination and SARS-CoV-2 variants. Study-level points and caveats: Once vaccination had occurred, spike-specific CD8+ and CD4+ T cell responses reportedly showed substantial breadth. An underestimation of total T cell responses may have resulted from the TCR breadth and depth analyses.

Worth noting for this clone: Its cognate antigen is unknown.

The germline V and J ends were trimmed by 3 bases and 0 bases, with 6 bases remaining between them. From germline, CDR1 is SGHAT and CDR2 FQDESV (reference sequence). The CDR3 is 15 residues long. Profiling relied on immunoSEQ multiplex PCR, and the TCRdb table lists in-frame clones only, not all of them. This sample carries about 450,000 clones, 75% to 90% of them seen once, and the ten largest clones take over 2%. Indicated treatment: around 19 received Ad26.COV2.S at low or high dose, single or two shots; 5 received placebo; per-sample allocation not given. The samples date from day 63 after the first vaccine or placebo injection. This adult donor, from Boston, was 18-55 years old.

This chain joins TRBV11-1 and TRBJ2-6; no firm D call. Sample: peripheral blood, taken in a trial of Ad26.COV2.S vaccine versus placebo. The clonotype was recovered from a person aged 18-65 years who received the Ad26.COV2.S COVID-19 vaccine or a placebo. The CDR3 is CASSFRSSGANVLTF. For the CDR3, the DNA is TGTGCCAGCAGCTTTAGGAGCTCTGGGGCCAACGTCCTGACTTTC.